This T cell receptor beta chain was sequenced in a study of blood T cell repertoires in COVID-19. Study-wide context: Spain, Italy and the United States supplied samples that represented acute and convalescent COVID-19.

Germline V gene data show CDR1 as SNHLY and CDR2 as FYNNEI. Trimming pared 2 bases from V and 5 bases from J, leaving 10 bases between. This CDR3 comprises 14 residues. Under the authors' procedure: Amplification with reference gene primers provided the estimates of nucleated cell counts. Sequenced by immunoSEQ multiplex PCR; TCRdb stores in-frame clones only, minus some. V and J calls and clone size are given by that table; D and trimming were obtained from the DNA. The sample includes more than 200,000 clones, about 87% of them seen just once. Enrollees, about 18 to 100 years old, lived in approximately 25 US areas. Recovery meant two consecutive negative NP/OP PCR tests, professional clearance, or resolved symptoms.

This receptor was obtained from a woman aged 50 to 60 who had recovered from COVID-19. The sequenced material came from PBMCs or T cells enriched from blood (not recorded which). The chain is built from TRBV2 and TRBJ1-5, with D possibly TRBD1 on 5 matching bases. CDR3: CASSESGPDQPQHF. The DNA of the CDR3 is TGTGCCAGCAGTGAATCAGGGCCAGATCAGCCCCAGCATTTT.